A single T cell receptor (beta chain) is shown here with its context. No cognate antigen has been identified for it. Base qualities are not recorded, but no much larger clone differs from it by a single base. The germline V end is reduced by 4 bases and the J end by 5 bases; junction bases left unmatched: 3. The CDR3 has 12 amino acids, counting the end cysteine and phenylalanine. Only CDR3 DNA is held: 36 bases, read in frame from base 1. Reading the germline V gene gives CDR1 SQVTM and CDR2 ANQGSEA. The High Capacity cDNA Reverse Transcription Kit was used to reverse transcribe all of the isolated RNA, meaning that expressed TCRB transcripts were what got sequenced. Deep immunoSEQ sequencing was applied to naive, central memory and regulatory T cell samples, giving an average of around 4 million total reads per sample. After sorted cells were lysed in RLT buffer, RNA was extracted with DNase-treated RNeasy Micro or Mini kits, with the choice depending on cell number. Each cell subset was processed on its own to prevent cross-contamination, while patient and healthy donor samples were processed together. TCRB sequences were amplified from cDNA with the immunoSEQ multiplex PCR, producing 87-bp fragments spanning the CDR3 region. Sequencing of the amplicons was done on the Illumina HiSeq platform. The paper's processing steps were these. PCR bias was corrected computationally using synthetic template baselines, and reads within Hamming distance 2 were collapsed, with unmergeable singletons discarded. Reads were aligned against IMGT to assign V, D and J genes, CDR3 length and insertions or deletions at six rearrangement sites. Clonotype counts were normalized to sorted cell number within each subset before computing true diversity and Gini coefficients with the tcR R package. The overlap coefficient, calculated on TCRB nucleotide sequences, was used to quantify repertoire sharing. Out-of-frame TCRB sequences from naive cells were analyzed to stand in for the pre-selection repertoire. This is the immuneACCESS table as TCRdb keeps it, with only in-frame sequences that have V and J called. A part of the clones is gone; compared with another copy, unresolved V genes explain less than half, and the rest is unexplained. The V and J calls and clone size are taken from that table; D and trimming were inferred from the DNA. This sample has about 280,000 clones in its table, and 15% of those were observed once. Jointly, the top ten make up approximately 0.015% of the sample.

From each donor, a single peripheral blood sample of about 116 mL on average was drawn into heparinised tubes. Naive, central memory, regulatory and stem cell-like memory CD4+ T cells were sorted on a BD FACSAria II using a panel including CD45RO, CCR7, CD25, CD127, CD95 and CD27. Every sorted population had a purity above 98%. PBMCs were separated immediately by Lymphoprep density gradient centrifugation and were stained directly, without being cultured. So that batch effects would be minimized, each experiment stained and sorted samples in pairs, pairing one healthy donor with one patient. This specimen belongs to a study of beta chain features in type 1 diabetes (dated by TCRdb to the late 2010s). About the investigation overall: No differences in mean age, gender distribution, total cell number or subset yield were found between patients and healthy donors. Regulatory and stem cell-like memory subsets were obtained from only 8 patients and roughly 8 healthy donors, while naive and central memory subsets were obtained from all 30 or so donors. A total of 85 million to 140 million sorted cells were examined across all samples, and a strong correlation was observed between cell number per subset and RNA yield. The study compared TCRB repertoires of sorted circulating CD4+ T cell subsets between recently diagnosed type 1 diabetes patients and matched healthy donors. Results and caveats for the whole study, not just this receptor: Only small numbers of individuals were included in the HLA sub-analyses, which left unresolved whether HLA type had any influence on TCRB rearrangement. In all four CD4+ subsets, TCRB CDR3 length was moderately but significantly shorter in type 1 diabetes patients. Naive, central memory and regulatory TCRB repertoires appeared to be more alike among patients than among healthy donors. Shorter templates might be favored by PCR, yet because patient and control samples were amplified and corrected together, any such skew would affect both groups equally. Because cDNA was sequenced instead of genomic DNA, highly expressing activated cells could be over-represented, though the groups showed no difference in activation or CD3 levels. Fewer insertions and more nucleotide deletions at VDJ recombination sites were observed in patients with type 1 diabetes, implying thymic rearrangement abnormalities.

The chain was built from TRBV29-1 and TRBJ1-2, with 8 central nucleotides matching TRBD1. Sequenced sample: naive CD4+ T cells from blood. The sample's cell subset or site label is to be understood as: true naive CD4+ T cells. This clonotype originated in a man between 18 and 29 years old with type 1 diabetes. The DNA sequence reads TGCAGCGTTGTAAACAGGGGGTATGGCTACACCTTC. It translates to CSVVNRGYGYTF. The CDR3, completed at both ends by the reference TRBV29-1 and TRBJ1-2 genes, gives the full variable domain SAVISQKPSRDICQRGTSLTIQCQVDSQVTMMFWYRQQPGQSLTLIATANQGSEATYESGFVIDKFPISRPNLTFSTLTVSNMSPEDSSIYLCSVVNRGYGYTFGSGTRLTVV.